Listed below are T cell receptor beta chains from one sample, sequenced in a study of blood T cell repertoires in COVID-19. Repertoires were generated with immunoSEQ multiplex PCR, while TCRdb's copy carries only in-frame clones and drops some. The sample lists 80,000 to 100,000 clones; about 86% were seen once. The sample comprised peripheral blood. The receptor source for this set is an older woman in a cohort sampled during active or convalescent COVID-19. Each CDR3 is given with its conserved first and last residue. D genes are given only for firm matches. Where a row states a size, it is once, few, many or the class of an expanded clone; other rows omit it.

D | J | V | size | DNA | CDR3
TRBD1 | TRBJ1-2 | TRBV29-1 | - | TGCAGCGTCCGGACAGGGGGTCTTGGCTACACCTTC | CSVRTGGLGYTF
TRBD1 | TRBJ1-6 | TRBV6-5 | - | TGTGCCAGCATCTACACCAGGGGGCGCGCTTCACCCCTCCACTTT | CASIYTRGRASPLHF
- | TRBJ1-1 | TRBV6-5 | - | TGTGCCAGCAGGACCGGGACACCTTCTGAAGCTTTCTTT | CASRTGTPSEAFF
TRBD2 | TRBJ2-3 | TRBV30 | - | TGTGCCTGGGAAACTAGCGGGGGGGGCACAGATACGCAGTATTTT | CAWETSGGGTDTQYF
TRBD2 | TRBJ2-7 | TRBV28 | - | TGTGCCAGCACTAGCGGGAGCTACGAGCAGTACTTC | CASTSGSYEQYF
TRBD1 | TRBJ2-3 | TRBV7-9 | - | TGTGCCAGCAGCTTAGTGGACAGGGGTGTCACAGATACGCAGTATTTT | CASSLVDRGVTDTQYF
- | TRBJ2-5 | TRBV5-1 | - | TGCGCCAGCAGCTTGGGGCGTGGCAGGTACCAAGAGACCCAGTACTTC | CASSLGRGRYQETQYF
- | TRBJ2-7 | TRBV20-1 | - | TGCAGTGCGAGGGCGGGGCACGAGCAGTACTTC | CSARAGHEQYF
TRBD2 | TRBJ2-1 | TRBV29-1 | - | TGCAGCGTTGAAGAGGGACTAGCGGGTTACAATGAGCAGTTCTTC | CSVEEGLAGYNEQFF
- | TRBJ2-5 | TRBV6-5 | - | TGTGCCAGCAGTTACTCGAGACTAGGTCAAAAAGAGACCCAGTACTTC | CASSYSRLGQKETQYF
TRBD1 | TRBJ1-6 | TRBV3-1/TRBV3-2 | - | TGTGCCAGCAGCCGTATCTCGGGACAGGGTGGCTCCTATAATTCACCCCTCCACTTT | CASSRISGQGGSYNSPLHF
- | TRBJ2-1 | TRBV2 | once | TGTGCCAGCAGAGGGGCCCGGGGGACTCCTTACAATGAGCAGTTCTTC | CASRGARGTPYNEQFF
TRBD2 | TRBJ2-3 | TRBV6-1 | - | TGTGCCAGCAGTGATTGGACTAGCGGGGGCACAGATACGCAGTATTTT | CASSDWTSGGTDTQYF
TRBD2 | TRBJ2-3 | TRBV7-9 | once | TGTGCCAGCAGCTCACCCCCAGCGGGGGGGAGCACAGATACGCAGTATTTT | CASSSPPAGGSTDTQYF
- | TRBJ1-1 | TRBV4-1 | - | TGCGCCAGCAGCTCAGCCTTGGGCGACATGAACACTGAAGCTTTCTTT | CASSSALGDMNTEAFF
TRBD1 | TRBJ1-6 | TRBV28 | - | TGTGCCAGCTTCCCCGGACAGGGTATGGGTTCACCCCTCCACTTT | CASFPGQGMGSPLHF
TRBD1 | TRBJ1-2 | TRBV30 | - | TGTGCCTGGAGCGACAGGGTTGGCTACACCTTC | CAWSDRVGYTF
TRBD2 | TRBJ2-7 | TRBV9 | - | TGTGCCAGCAGCGTAGGCCCCAATAGCGGGGGCGGCTACGAGCAGTACTTC | CASSVGPNSGGGYEQYF
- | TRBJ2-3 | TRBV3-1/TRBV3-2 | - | TGTGCCAGCAGCCCTAACCCAGCGGATACGCAGTATTTT | CASSPNPADTQYF
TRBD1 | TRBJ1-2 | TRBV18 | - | TGTGCCAGCTCTCCGGGACAGTCGGCCTATGGCTACACCTTC | CASSPGQSAYGYTF
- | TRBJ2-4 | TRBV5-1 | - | TGCGCCAGCAGCTTGGAACCACTCGGGGACATTCAGTACTTC | CASSLEPLGDIQYF
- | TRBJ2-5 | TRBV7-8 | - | TGTGCCAGCAGCTTAGGATCTTACAACCCAGAGACCCAGTACTTC | CASSLGSYNPETQYF
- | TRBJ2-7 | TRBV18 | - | TGTGCCAGCTCAAAAGGTACGGGGATGAGCTCCTACGAGCAGTACTTC | CASSKGTGMSSYEQYF
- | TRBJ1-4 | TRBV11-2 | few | TGTGCCAGCAGCTCGCTTGCGCGGGGCCGGAGGGAAAAACTGTTTTTT | CASSSLARGRREKLFF
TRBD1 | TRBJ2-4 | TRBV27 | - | TGTGCCAGCAGCCCAGGGGGCCCGACCAAAAACATTCAGTACTTC | CASSPGGPTKNIQYF
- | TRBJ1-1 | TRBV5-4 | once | TGTGACAGCAGGTTACAGGGGAACACTGAAGCTTTCTTT | CDSRLQGNTEAFF
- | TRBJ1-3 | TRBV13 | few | TGTGCCAGCAGCTTGGAGGGAGGGGCTGGAAACACCATATATTTT | CASSLEGGAGNTIYF
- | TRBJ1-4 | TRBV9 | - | TGTGCCAGCAGCGTAGGAGGGGGTGAAAAACTGTTTTTT | CASSVGGGEKLFF
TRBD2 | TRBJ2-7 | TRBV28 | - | TGTGCCAGCAGGTTAGCGGGCCCCTCCTACGAGCAGTACTTC | CASRLAGPSYEQYF
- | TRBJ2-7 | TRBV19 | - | TGTGCCAGTAGTATAGGCGGACAGAGGACCTACGAGCAGTACTTC | CASSIGGQRTYEQYF
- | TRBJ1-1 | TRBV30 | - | TGTGCCTCTGACAGACGGGGGACTGAAGCTTTCTTT | CASDRRGTEAFF
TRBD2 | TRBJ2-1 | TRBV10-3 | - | TGTGCCATCAGTGCGGCTAGCGGGAGGGCCGGTGAGCAGTTCTTC | CAISAASGRAGEQFF
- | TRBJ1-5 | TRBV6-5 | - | TGTGCCAGCAGTTACTCGCAGGCAAGCAATCAGCCCCAGCATTTT | CASSYSQASNQPQHF